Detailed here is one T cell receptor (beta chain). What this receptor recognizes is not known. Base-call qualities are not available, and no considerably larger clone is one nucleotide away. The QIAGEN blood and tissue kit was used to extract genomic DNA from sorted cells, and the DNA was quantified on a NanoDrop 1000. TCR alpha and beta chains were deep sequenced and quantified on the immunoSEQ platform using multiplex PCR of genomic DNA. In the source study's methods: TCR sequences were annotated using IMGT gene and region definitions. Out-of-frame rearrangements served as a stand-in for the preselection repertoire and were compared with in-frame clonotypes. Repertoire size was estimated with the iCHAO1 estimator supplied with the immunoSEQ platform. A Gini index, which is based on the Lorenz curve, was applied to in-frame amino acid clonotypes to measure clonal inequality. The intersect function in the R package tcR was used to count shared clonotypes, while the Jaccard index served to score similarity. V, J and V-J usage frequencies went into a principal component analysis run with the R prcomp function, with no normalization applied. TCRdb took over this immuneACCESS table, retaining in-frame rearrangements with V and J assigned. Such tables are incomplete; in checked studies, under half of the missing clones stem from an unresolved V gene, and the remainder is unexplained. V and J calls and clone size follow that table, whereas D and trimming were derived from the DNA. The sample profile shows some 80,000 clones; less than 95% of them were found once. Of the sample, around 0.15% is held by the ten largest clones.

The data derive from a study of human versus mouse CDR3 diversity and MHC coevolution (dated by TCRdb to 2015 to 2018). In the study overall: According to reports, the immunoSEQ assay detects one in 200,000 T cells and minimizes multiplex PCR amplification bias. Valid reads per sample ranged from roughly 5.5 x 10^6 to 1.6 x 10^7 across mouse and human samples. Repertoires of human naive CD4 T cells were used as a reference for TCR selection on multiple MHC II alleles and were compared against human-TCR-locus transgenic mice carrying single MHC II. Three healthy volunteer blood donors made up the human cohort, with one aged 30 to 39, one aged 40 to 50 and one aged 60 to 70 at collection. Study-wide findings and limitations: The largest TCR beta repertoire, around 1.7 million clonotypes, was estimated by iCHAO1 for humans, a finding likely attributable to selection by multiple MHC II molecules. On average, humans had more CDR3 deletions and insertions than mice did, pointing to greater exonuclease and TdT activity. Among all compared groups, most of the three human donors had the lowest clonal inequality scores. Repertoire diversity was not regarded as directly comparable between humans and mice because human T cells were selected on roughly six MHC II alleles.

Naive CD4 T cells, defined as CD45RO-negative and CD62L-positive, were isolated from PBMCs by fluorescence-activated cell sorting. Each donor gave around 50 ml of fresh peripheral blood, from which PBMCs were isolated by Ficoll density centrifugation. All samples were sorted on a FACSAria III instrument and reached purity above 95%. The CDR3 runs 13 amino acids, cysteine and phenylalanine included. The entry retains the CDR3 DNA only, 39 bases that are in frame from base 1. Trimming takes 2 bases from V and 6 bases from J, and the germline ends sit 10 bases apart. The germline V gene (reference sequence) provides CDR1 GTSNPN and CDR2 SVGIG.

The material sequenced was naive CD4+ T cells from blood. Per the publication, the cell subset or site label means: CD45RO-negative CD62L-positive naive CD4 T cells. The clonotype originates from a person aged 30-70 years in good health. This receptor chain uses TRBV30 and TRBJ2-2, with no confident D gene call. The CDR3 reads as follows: CAWSPSIPGELFF. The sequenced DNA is TGTGCCTGGAGTCCCTCTATCCCCGGGGAGCTGTTTTTT. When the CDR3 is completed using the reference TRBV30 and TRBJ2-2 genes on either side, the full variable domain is SQTIHQWPATLVQPVGSPLSLECTVEGTSNPNLYWYRQAAGRGLQLLFYSVGIGQISSEVPQNLSASRPQDRQFILSSKKLLLSDSGFYLCAWSPSIPGELFFGEGSRLTVL.